This TCR beta chain was obtained from a study of response to subunit inactivated influenza vaccine. TCRdb itself ran the RT-PCR reads through MiXCR, one entry per CDR3 protein. Among about 580,000 distinct CDR3 sequences listed, 14% were seen once. The sample holds a few counts of this clonotype. Its antigen is still unknown. Study-level findings and limits: Authors proposed each seasonal influenza vaccination draws in few new T cells.

Trimming cost V 4 bases and J 11 bases; bases outside gene matches: 16. In germline, CDR1 is SGHRS, CDR2 YFSETQ. This CDR3 comprises 16 residues. This specimen consisted of PBMCs from blood, obtained 12 days after vaccination. The origin of this receptor is a man in his fifties or sixties who received an inactivated influenza vaccine. V usage is TRBV5-1 and J usage is TRBJ2-3; 10 bases align to TRBD2. The DNA for the CDR3 is TGCGCCAGCAGCCCACCTCTAGCGGGGGCCACCCCCCGGCAGTATTTT. Translating gives CASSPPLAGATPRQYF.